This is a list of T cell receptor beta chains from one sample in a study of blood T cell repertoires in COVID-19. Profiled with immunoSEQ multiplex PCR; TCRdb holds only in-frame clones, not every one. The sample carries about 90,000 clones, around 88% recorded once. The sequenced material came from peripheral blood. All receptors come from a man in his sixties with acute or convalescent COVID-19. The CDR3 runs from the conserved cysteine through the conserved F or W. The D gene is left open where the match is weak. Size is omitted from some rows. Given values are once, few, many or a class for expanded clones.

clone size	D gene	V gene	J gene	CDR3 length	CDR3 protein	CDR3 DNA
.	TRBD1	TRBV5-1	TRBJ1-6	15	CASSLARQGDSPLHF	TGCGCCAGCAGCTTGGCAAGACAGGGGGATTCACCCCTCCACTTT
.	TRBD1	TRBV28	TRBJ2-3	15	CATRGDRVSTDTQYF	TGTGCCACCCGCGGGGACAGGGTTAGCACAGATACGCAGTATTTT
few	.	TRBV29-1	TRBJ1-1	13	CSGLRTGNTEAFF	TGCAGCGGGTTAAGGACTGGGAACACTGAAGCTTTCTTT
.	.	TRBV19	TRBJ1-5	15	CASSMVAAGIQPQHF	TGTGCCAGTAGTATGGTGGCGGCGGGGATTCAGCCCCAGCATTTT
few	TRBD1	TRBV2	TRBJ1-6	15	CASSEGGQGNSPLHF	TGTGCCAGCAGTGAAGGGGGACAGGGGAATTCACCCCTCCACTTT
.	.	TRBV27	TRBJ2-6	16	CASSSRTGGIPSVLTF	TGTGCCAGCAGTTCAAGGACAGGCGGGATCCCCAGCGTCCTGACTTTC
.	.	TRBV30	TRBJ2-5	13	CAWKQGIIETQYF	TGTGCCTGGAAGCAGGGGATTATCGAGACCCAGTACTTC
.	.	TRBV4-1	TRBJ1-2	15	CASSQDLAGNYGYTF	TGCGCCAGCAGCCAAGATTTGGCAGGCAACTATGGCTACACCTTC
.	TRBD1	TRBV5-1	TRBJ2-2	17	CASSARTGSLNTGELFF	TGCGCCAGCAGCGCCCGGACAGGGTCTTTAAACACCGGGGAGCTGTTTTTT
.	.	TRBV28	TRBJ1-2	13	CASSLLGRIGYTF	TGTGCCAGCAGTTTATTGGGGCGGATTGGCTACACCTTC
.	.	TRBV9	TRBJ1-4	16	CASSPFVGGVQEKLFF	TGTGCCAGCAGCCCCTTTGTAGGGGGGGTTCAGGAAAAACTGTTTTTT
.	TRBD2	TRBV29-1	TRBJ2-1	18	CSVEDPRPAGGPGNEQFF	TGCAGCGTTGAAGACCCCCGGCCTGCGGGAGGGCCGGGGAATGAGCAGTTCTTC
.	TRBD1	TRBV5-1	TRBJ2-7	12	CASSRTGDEQYF	TGCGCCAGCAGCCGAACAGGGGATGAGCAGTACTTC
.	.	TRBV7-8	TRBJ2-7	15	CASSLEQGLVYEQYF	TGTGCCAGCAGCTTAGAGCAGGGGCTGGTCTACGAGCAGTACTTC
.	TRBD1	TRBV30	TRBJ2-7	14	CAWSTGTGAYEQYF	TGTGCCTGGAGTACCGGGACAGGGGCCTACGAGCAGTACTTC
.	TRBD2	TRBV6-5	TRBJ2-1	15	CASSYGAGPYNEQFF	TGTGCCAGCAGTTATGGAGCGGGGCCGTACAATGAGCAGTTCTTC
.	TRBD1	TRBV11-1	TRBJ2-3	15	CASSPNGQGTDTQYF	TGTGCCAGCAGCCCTAACGGACAGGGAACAGATACGCAGTATTTT
.	.	TRBV2	TRBJ2-3	12	CASTRDIDTQYF	TGTGCCAGCACTCGTGACATCGATACGCAGTATTTT
.	TRBD1	TRBV5-6	TRBJ2-2	17	CASSSGTGVMIAGELFF	TGTGCCAGCAGCTCGGGGACAGGGGTTATGATTGCCGGGGAGCTGTTTTTT
.	.	TRBV5-6	TRBJ2-5	15	CASSYMGRGAETQYF	TGTGCCAGCAGCTACATGGGCAGGGGCGCAGAGACCCAGTACTTC
once	.	TRBV7-2	TRBJ2-3	15	CASSLDRGKTDTQYF	TGTGCCAGCAGCTTAGATAGGGGGAAGACAGATACGCAGTATTTT
few	.	TRBV7-8	TRBJ2-1	15	CASSLATFGGNEQFF	TGTGCCAGCAGCTTAGCGACTTTTGGCGGCAATGAGCAGTTCTTC
.	.	TRBV20-1	TRBJ1-6	16	CSASRGRSSYNSPLHF	TGCAGTGCTAGTCGTGGGAGAAGCTCCTATAATTCACCCCTCCACTTT
.	.	TRBV3-1/TRBV3-2	TRBJ1-4	15	CASSQVRSSNEKLFF	TGTGCCAGCAGCCAAGTCAGGTCAAGTAATGAAAAACTGTTTTTT
.	.	TRBV3-1/TRBV3-2	TRBJ2-5	12	CASNHREETQYF	TGTGCCAGCAACCATAGGGAGGAGACCCAGTACTTC
.	TRBD2	TRBV6-5	TRBJ2-3	14	CASRGGISTDTQYF	TGTGCCAGTCGGGGGGGAATCAGCACAGATACGCAGTATTTT
.	.	TRBV10-2	TRBJ1-2	13	CASRPGVGYGYTF	TGCGCCAGCCGCCCCGGGGTAGGCTATGGCTACACCTTC
once	.	TRBV28	TRBJ1-5	13	CASSGSYNQPQHF	TGTGCCAGCAGTGGGAGTTATAATCAGCCCCAGCATTTT
.	TRBD1	TRBV19	TRBJ1-2	14	CVSSIDGTGNGYTF	TGTGTCAGTAGTATAGACGGGACAGGGAATGGCTACACCTTC
.	TRBD2	TRBV19	TRBJ2-1	14	CASRLAGAYNEQFF	TGTGCCAGTAGACTAGCGGGAGCGTACAATGAGCAGTTCTTC
.	TRBD2	TRBV9	TRBJ2-3	16	CASSVEAGGHWDTQYF	TGTGCCAGCAGCGTAGAAGCGGGGGGGCACTGGGATACGCAGTATTTT
.	.	TRBV9	TRBJ2-7	14	CASSLAGTSYEQYF	TGTGCCAGCAGCTTGGCAGGAACCTCCTACGAGCAGTACTTC
once	TRBD2	TRBV7-6	TRBJ2-1	18	CASSLIAGGPTPYNEQFF	TGTGCCAGCAGCTTAATAGCGGGAGGACCAACCCCCTACAATGAGCAGTTCTTC
.	TRBD2	TRBV3-1/TRBV3-2	TRBJ2-2	20	CASSLKISGWNPTNTGELFF	TGTGCCAGCAGCCTAAAGATTAGCGGGTGGAACCCTACGAACACCGGGGAGCTGTTTTTT
.	TRBD2	TRBV29-1	TRBJ2-7	13	CSVGLAGSYEQYF	TGCAGCGTGGGACTAGCGGGGTCCTACGAGCAGTACTTC
.	TRBD1	TRBV9	TRBJ2-5	13	CASGGTGGETQYF	TGTGCCAGCGGAGGGACAGGCGGAGAGACCCAGTACTTC
once	TRBD1	TRBV6-1	TRBJ1-2	15	CASSDPGQWNYGYTF	TGTGCCAGCAGTGACCCGGGACAGTGGAACTATGGCTACACCTTC
.	.	TRBV5-1	TRBJ2-3	16	CASSLSGEPSTDTQYF	TGCGCCAGCAGCTTGTCCGGGGAACCCTCCACAGATACGCAGTATTTT
.	.	TRBV5-1	TRBJ2-3	14	CASSFADITDTQYF	TGCGCCAGCAGCTTCGCGGATATCACAGATACGCAGTATTTT
.	.	TRBV28	TRBJ1-2	15	CASSKQGLTNYGYTF	TGTGCCAGCAGCAAACAGGGTTTAACGAACTATGGCTACACCTTC
few	.	TRBV5-1	TRBJ2-5	14	CASRHTGTQETQYF	TGCGCCAGCAGACACACAGGTACTCAAGAGACCCAGTACTTC
once	.	TRBV6-1	TRBJ2-3	14	CASSDRDNTDTQYF	TGTGCCAGCAGTGACAGGGATAACACAGATACGCAGTATTTT
.	.	TRBV7-9	TRBJ2-2	16	CASSFRDPTNTGELFF	TGTGCCAGCAGCTTTCGGGATCCAACCAACACCGGGGAGCTGTTTTTT
.	.	TRBV6-5	TRBJ2-7	14	CASSPNTARDEQYF	TGTGCCAGCAGTCCTAACACTGCCCGGGACGAGCAGTACTTC
.	.	TRBV19	TRBJ2-6	17	CASSILGLSSGANVLTF	TGTGCCAGTAGTATCCTGGGACTTAGCTCTGGGGCCAACGTCCTGACTTTC
.	TRBD1	TRBV5-1	TRBJ1-2	15	CASSKDGDSRDGYTF	TGCGCCAGCAGCAAGGATGGGGACAGTAGGGATGGCTACACCTTC
.	TRBD1	TRBV19	TRBJ2-6	16	CASSAQGESGANVLTF	TGTGCCAGTAGTGCGCAGGGGGAGTCTGGGGCCAACGTCCTGACTTTC
.	.	TRBV29-1	TRBJ2-2	12	CSVDRATGELFF	TGCAGCGTTGACAGGGCAACCGGGGAGCTGTTTTTT
.	TRBD1	TRBV10-3	TRBJ1-4	18	CAISDADRAQSQGEKLFF	TGTGCCATCAGTGACGCCGACAGGGCTCAGAGTCAGGGTGAAAAACTGTTTTTT
.	.	TRBV9	TRBJ2-7	15	CASSAGTSGFYEQYF	TGTGCCAGCAGCGCAGGGACATCGGGCTTCTACGAGCAGTACTTC
.	.	TRBV2	TRBJ2-1	15	CASSESGLTYNEQFF	TGTGCCAGCAGTGAGAGTGGACTAACTTACAATGAGCAGTTCTTC
.	TRBD1	TRBV6-6	TRBJ2-7	13	CASSGTGRHEQYF	TGTGCCAGCTCCGGGACAGGGCGCCACGAGCAGTACTTC